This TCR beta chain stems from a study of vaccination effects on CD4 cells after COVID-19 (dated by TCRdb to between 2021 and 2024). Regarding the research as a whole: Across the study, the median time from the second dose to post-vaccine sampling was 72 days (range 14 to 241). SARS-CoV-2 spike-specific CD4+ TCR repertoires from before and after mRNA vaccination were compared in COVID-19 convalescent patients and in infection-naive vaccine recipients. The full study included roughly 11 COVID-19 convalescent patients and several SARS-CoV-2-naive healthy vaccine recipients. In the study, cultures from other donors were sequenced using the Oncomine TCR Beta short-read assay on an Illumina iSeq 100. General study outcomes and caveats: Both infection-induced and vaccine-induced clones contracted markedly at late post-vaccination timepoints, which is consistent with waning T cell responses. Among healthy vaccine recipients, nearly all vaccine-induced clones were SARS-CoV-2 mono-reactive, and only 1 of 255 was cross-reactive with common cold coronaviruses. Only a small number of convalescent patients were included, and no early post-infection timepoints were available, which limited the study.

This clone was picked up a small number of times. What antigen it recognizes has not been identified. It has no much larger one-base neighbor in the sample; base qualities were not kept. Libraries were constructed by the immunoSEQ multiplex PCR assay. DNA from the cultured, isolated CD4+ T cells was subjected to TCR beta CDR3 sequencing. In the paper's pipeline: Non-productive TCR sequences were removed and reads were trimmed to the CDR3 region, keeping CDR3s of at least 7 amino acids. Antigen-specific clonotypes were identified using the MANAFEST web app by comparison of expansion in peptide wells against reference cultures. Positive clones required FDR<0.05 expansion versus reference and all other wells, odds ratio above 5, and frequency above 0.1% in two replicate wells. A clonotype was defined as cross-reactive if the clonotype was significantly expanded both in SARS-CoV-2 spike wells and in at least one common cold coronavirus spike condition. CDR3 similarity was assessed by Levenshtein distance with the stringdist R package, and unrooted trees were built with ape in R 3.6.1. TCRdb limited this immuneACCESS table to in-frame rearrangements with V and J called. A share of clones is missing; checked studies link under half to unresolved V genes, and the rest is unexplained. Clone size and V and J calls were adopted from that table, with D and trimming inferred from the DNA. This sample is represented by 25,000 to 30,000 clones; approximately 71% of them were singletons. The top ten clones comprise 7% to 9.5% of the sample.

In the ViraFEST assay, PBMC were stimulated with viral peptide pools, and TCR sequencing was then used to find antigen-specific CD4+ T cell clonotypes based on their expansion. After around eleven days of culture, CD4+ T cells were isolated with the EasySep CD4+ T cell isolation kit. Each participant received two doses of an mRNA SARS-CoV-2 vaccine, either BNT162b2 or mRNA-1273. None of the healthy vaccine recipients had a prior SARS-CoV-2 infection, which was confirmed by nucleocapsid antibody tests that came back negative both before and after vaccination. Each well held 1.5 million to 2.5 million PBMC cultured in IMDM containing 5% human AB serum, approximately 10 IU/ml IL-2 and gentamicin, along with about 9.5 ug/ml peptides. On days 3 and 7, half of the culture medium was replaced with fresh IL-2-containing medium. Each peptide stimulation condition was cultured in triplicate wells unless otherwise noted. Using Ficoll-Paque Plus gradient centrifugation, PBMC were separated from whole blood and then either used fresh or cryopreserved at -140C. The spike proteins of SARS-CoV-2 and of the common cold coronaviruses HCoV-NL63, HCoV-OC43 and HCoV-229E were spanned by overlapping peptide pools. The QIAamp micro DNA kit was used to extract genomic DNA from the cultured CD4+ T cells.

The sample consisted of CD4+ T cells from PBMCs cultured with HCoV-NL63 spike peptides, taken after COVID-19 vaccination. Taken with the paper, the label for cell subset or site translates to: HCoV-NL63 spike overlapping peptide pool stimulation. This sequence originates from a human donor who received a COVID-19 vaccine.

The DNA is TGTGCCAGCAGTTTTTGGGGGACGGTACTGTTTTTT. It specifies CASSFWGTVLFF. This chain joins TRBV12-3 or TRBV12-4 to TRBJ1-4; matching of 5 bases hints at TRBD1 as the D gene. V is shortened by 3 bases, J by 13 bases, and the region joining them spans 12 bases. The cysteine opens and the phenylalanine closes a CDR3 of 12 amino acids. Kept here is only the CDR3 DNA, which spans 36 bases and is read in frame from base 1.